This entry lists 8 T cell receptor beta chains sequenced from one sample in a study of blood T cells in healthy people across ages. Next came a second PCR, run for about 7 to 12 cycles, which used a sample-barcoded 5' primer along with a J-beta primer mix. TCRdb re-called the 5' RACE reads with MiXCR, one entry per CDR3 protein. This repertoire shows more than 550,000 distinct CDR3 sequences, roughly 20% found once; its top ten account for 22%. The source material was blood. These receptors were collected from a man in his 70s in good health.

This chain links TRBV6-6 with TRBJ2-3, with 9 bases matching TRBD1. Germline lookup yields CDR1 MNHNY and CDR2 SVGAGI (reference sequence). Trimming removed 4 bases from V and 5 bases from J; junction bases left unmatched: 7. The CDR3 runs to 15 residues. Here the CDR3 reads CASSSDRGILDTQYF. CDR3 DNA: TGTGCCAGCAGTTCGGACAGGGGAATATTAGATACGCAGTATTTT.

CDR3 residues: CASSYTWSHRDASYEQYF. The CDR3 DNA follows: TGTGCCAGCAGCTACACATGGTCTCACAGGGACGCCTCCTACGAGCAGTACTTC. The chain carries TRBV7-9 and TRBJ2-5, with a possible D match to TRBD1 (6 bases). The last part of the DNA fits TRBJ2-7 better; the J call may be wrong. The CDR3 has 18 residues. Germline V gene data show CDR1 as SEHNR and CDR2 as FQNEAQ (reference sequence).

This clonotype has more than one count but fewer than ten. The chain has TRBV7-9 and TRBJ2-5; 10 bases fit TRBD2. J lost 5 bases, V lost 5 bases, and 11 bases had no gene match. This CDR3 is 16 amino acids long. CDR1 is SEHNR and CDR2 is FQNEAQ in the germline V gene (reference sequence). Here the CDR3 DNA reads TGTGCCAGCAGCCCCCGAGGAGCGGGAGGGGGGGAGACCCAGTACTTC. It yields the protein CASSPRGAGGGETQYF.

This clonotype was seen more than once but under ten times. The chain employs TRBV28 and TRBJ2-3; D may be TRBD1 or TRBD2 (6 bases each). Trimming pared 4 bases from V and 5 bases from J, leaving 16 bases between. The CDR3 length is 15 residues. Germline values: CDR1 MDHEN, CDR2 SYDVKM. The CDR3 reads CASSYTSQGGDTQYF. The CDR3 DNA follows: TGTGCCAGCAGTTATACTTCACAGGGAGGAGATACGCAGTATTTT.

This clonotype was detected only a few times. The genes are TRBV7-9 and TRBJ2-5; 10 bases align to TRBD2. J was trimmed by 2 bases and V by 1 base; bases with no gene match: 7. Germline loops: CDR1 SEHNR, CDR2 FQNEAQ (reference sequence). The CDR3 is 17 amino acids. The CDR3 region is CASSLGLAGVVQETQYF. The CDR3 DNA follows: TGTGCCAGCAGCTTAGGACTAGCGGGCGTAGTTCAAGAGACCCAGTACTTC.

The CDR3, as DNA: TGCGCCAGCAGCAAAAGAACGACGGGAACTAATGAAAAACTGTTTTTT. This sequence encodes CASSKRTTGTNEKLFF. J is TRBJ1-4 and V is TRBV4-1; D is ambiguous. The length of the CDR3 is 16 residues. The V end was cut by 5 bases, the J end by 1 base, with 14 bases between. The V gene's germline CDR1 is MGHRA and CDR2 YSYEKL.

The J gene is TRBJ2-5, the V gene TRBV6-2 or TRBV6-3; 8 bases agree with TRBD2. This CDR3 is 14 amino acids long. CDR1 is MNHEY and CDR2 is SVGEGT in the germline V gene. V shed 11 bases, J shed 3 bases, and the junction held 11 bases outside the gene matches. CDR3 in amino acids: CASQRGSPKETQYF. In nucleotides, the CDR3 is TGTGCCTCTCAGCGGGGGAGTCCGAAAGAGACCCAGTACTTC.

This clonotype was observed a single time. The V and J genes are TRBV12-3 or TRBV12-4 and TRBJ1-2, with 8 nucleotides matching TRBD1. The CDR3 sequence is 13 residues long. V trimming: 5 bases; J trimming: 6 bases; junction bases outside the gene matches: 5. The DNA of the CDR3 is TGTGCCAGCAGTAACAGGGGGGGAAATGGCTACACCTTC. Protein: CASSNRGGNGYTF.